This T cell receptor (beta chain) was retrieved from a study of identical twins. Findings and limits, study-wide: Insertions were reduced in abundant cord blood beta clonotypes but not in memory repertoires. Analyses based on zero insertions could be partly confounded by invariant MAIT and iNKT cells. Its conclusions, products of cross-sectional statistical analysis, did not come from following the same donors.

There are many counts of this clonotype. Its antigen remains unknown. The germline V gene encodes CDR1 MNHEY and CDR2 SMNVEV (reference sequence). The ends were cut back, 4 bases at V and 8 bases at J, with 6 bases in the middle. There are 11 residues in the CDR3. A universal primer site was created by template switching, with the cDNA bearing unique molecular identifiers. MiXCR, applied by TCRdb to the 5' RACE reads, yields one record per CDR3 protein. The sample has a few hundred thousand distinct CDR3 sequences; roughly 9% are singletons. The chain couples TRBV27 to TRBJ2-1; D gene uncertain. This clonotype was obtained from a woman aged 45 to 65 in good health. The sequencing sample was made of naive T cells sorted from blood. CDR3 coding DNA: TGTGCCAGCAGTTCCCAGTATGAGCAGTTCTTC. Its translation is CASSSQYEQFF.